This section outlines one TCR beta chain sequence together with its context. This clone's antigen is unknown. Within one base of it there is no much larger clone, and no base qualities were kept. This specimen belongs to a study of control samples from healthy donors and cancer patients (dated by TCRdb to about 2020). V is reduced by 0 bases and J by 5 bases, leaving a spacing of 11 bases between them. The CDR3 goes from the cysteine to the phenylalanine over 15 residues. The CDR3 DNA has 45 bases and is translated from base 1. Based on the germline V gene, the CDR1 and CDR2 sequences are SGHRS and YFSETQ. Library method: the immunoSEQ multiplex PCR assay. TCRdb took this table from immuneACCESS and kept in-frame rearrangements with V and J called. Such tables lack part of the clones; where checked against another copy, unresolved V genes explain under half of the gap, and the rest is unexplained. Recorded for this sample are approximately 52,000 clones; approximately 95% of them occurred a single time. Jointly, the top ten make up 0.85% to 1.4% of the sample.

The rearrangement combines TRBV5-1 with TRBJ2-2; the D gene cannot be resolved reliably. The sequence was obtained from a woman aged 18-30 years in good health. The sequenced sample was blood. The CDR3 protein sequence reads: CASSLGAIQTGELFF. The nucleotides are TGCGCCAGCAGCTTGGGGGCCATCCAAACCGGGGAGCTGTTTTTT.